The present entry profiles one T cell receptor beta chain with its context. Germline is not matched at one junction end, which may reflect a read error. The sample carries other DNA sequences with the same CDR3. The source of the sample is a study of shared clonotypes between healthy human individuals. Several immunoSEQ 96-well plates shared each subset's DNA, each plate a replicate. Repertoires were generated with immunoSEQ multiplex PCR, while TCRdb's copy carries only in-frame clones and drops some. The data hold 2 million to 2.5 million clones, with 85% to 95% observed a single time. The study separated CD4+ cells into CD45RA+ naive and CD45RA-negative memory subsets. This CDR3 is 14 amino acids long. Germline V gives CDR1 SNHLY, CDR2 FYNNEI.

The clonotype originates from a man aged 18 to 35 in good health. Some clones in this sample may be carry-over from other donors' samples. The chain couples TRBV2 to TRBJ2-3, with TRBD1 as a possible D gene (6 bases). The sample consisted of naive CD4+ T cells from PBMCs. Subset in this sample: CD45RA+ positively selected. CDR3 nucleotide sequence: TGTGCCAGTAGTGGGGGCGCTTCCACAGATACGCAGTATTTT. Amino acid sequence: CASSGGASTDTQYF.